Listed below are T cell receptor beta chains from one sample, sequenced in a study of cytomegalovirus exposure and HLA in healthy donors. The assay was immunoSEQ multiplex PCR, and TCRdb's table has in-frame clones only and misses some. Of some 160,000 clones listed, roughly 85% are singletons. Specimen: PBMCs. The receptors stem from a woman in her thirties or forties in good health and CMV-seronegative. CDR3s include the opening cysteine and the closing phenylalanine or tryptophan. A D gene is named only where the DNA matches it firmly. Rows give clone size only sometimes, using once, few, many, or a class for an expanded clone.

>.|.|TRBV5-1|TRBJ2-7
TGCGCCAGCAGCTCGACACCTATAACGGAGCAGTACTTC
CASSSTPITEQYF
>TRBD2|.|TRBV6-4|TRBJ2-1
TGTGCCAGCAGTCCCCTAGCGGGGGGCTACAATGAGCAGTTCTTC
CASSPLAGGYNEQFF
>.|.|TRBV27|TRBJ1-1
TGTGCCAGCAGTCAATATGCCCCGGACGCAGGGTATCTTGCTGAAGCTTTCTTT
CASSQYAPDAGYLAEAFF
>TRBD1|.|TRBV5-1|TRBJ1-2
TGCGCCAGCAGCGCTCTACAGGGGTATGGCTACACCTTC
CASSALQGYGYTF
>TRBD1|.|TRBV6-5|TRBJ1-2
TGTGCCAGCAGACAGGGGGCAAGTGGCTACACCTTC
CASRQGASGYTF
>.|.|TRBV28|TRBJ2-7
TGTGCCAGCAGTTTCGAGAACGAGCAGTACTTC
CASSFENEQYF
>.|.|TRBV4-1|TRBJ1-4
TGCGCCAGCAGCCAAGTAGTAGACGCCGCAGCGGAAAAACTGTTTTTT
CASSQVVDAAAEKLFF
>.|.|TRBV5-6|TRBJ2-2
TGTGCCAGCAGCTTGGGAACGGTCACCGGGGAGCTGTTTTTT
CASSLGTVTGELFF
>TRBD2|.|TRBV7-3|TRBJ2-2
TGTGCCAGCAGCCCCCGGACTAGCGGGGCTGCGAACACCGGGGAGCTGTTTTTT
CASSPRTSGAANTGELFF
>.|.|TRBV2|TRBJ1-1
TGTGCCAGCAGTGAAGAATGGTCGGCACAGTTCGACATGAACACTGAAGCTTTCTTT
CASSEEWSAQFDMNTEAFF
>TRBD1|.|TRBV6-1|TRBJ1-2
TGTGCCAGCACTGCACAGGGGGCAGGGGGCTACACCTTC
CASTAQGAGGYTF
>.|.|TRBV5-4|TRBJ1-6
TGTGCCAGCAGCTTGGACAGAACTTATAATTCACCCCTCCACTTT
CASSLDRTYNSPLHF
>.|.|TRBV28|TRBJ1-1
TGTGCCAGCAGTATCTGGGGGGGAGCTTTCTTT
CASSIWGGAFF
>TRBD1|.|TRBV28|TRBJ2-5
TGTGCCGGCAGTTCACCCAGGGGGCAAGAGACCCAGTACTTC
CAGSSPRGQETQYF
>.|.|TRBV5-1|TRBJ2-1
TGCGCCAGCAGGTGGTCAGGGGACAATGAGCAGTTCTTC
CASRWSGDNEQFF
>.|.|TRBV5-6|TRBJ1-1
TGTGCCAGCAGCTCCAGACATATCCTGGATACTGAAGCTTTCTTT
CASSSRHILDTEAFF
>TRBD1|.|TRBV4-1|TRBJ1-1
TGCGCCAGCAGCTCCCAGGGGGCGGGGACTGAAGCTTTCTTT
CASSSQGAGTEAFF
>TRBD2|.|TRBV28|TRBJ2-1
TGTGCCAGCAGTCCAGTAGGGACTAGGCTCGGTGAGCAGTTCTTC
CASSPVGTRLGEQFF
>.|.|TRBV28|TRBJ2-4
TGTGCCCACGGCGGGCCCCAAAACATTCAGTACTTC
CAHGGPQNIQYF
>.|few|TRBV7-8|TRBJ1-1
TGTGCCACCGGGAGGGCGAACACTGAAGCTTTCTTT
CATGRANTEAFF
>TRBD1|.|TRBV11-1|TRBJ2-2
TGTGCCAGCAGCTCCGAGGGGGACAGGGGCCACACCGGGGAGCTGTTTTTT
CASSSEGDRGHTGELFF
>TRBD1|.|TRBV28|TRBJ2-7
TGTGCCAGCAGTCTAGGACAGGGGCTGTACGAGCAGTACTTC
CASSLGQGLYEQYF
>TRBD2|.|TRBV7-9|TRBJ2-2
TGTGCCAGCAGGGGGACTAGCGGATTAAACACCGGGGAGCTGTTTTTT
CASRGTSGLNTGELFF
>.|.|TRBV7-2|TRBJ2-7
TGTGCCAGCAGCCTTACGGGAGCCTTCCCCGAGCAGTACTTC
CASSLTGAFPEQYF
>TRBD1|.|TRBV10-3|TRBJ1-1
TGTGCCGCCGGGACAGGGAACACTGAAGCTTTCTTT
CAAGTGNTEAFF
>.|.|TRBV2|TRBJ2-2
TGTGCCAGCAGTGGATACAGGAACACCGGGGAGCTGTTTTTT
CASSGYRNTGELFF
>TRBD2|once|TRBV7-2|TRBJ2-3
TGTGCCAGCAGTTCCCTAGCGGGCCTAAGCACAGATACGCAGTATTTT
CASSSLAGLSTDTQYF
>TRBD1|.|TRBV10-3|TRBJ1-1
TGTGCCATCAGGGGGACAGGGGCGACTGAAGCTTTCTTT
CAIRGTGATEAFF
>TRBD2|.|TRBV5-1|TRBJ2-2
TGCGCCAGCAGCCAAGGGACTAGTAACACCGGGGAGCTGTTTTTT
CASSQGTSNTGELFF
>TRBD2|.|TRBV5-1|TRBJ2-2
TGCGCCAGCAGCTTGGCGGGACTAGCGGGAGGACCCGGGGAGCTGTTTTTT
CASSLAGLAGGPGELFF
>TRBD1|.|TRBV10-2|TRBJ2-2
TGCGCCAGCACCGAACCGGGACAGGCTATCGTCGGGGAGCTGTTTTTT
CASTEPGQAIVGELFF
>.|.|TRBV2|TRBJ1-3
TGTGCCAGCAGGCTACAGGGTTCGGGAAACACCATATATTTT
CASRLQGSGNTIYF
>.|.|TRBV14|TRBJ1-2
TGTGCCAGCAGCCAAGTTTCGGGGGAGTCGGCTAACTATGGCTACACCTTC
CASSQVSGESANYGYTF
>TRBD1|.|TRBV30|TRBJ1-2
TGTGCCTGGTCTTCTACCTGGACAGGGCCTGGCTACACCTTC
CAWSSTWTGPGYTF
>TRBD2|.|TRBV5-4|TRBJ2-5
TGTGCCAGCAGCTTTTCAGCGGGAAGGGAGACCCAGTACTTC
CASSFSAGRETQYF
>.|.|TRBV2|TRBJ2-1
TGTGCCAGCAGGAGGGTCGACTCCTACAATGAGCAGTTCTTC
CASRRVDSYNEQFF
>TRBD2|.|TRBV11-2|TRBJ2-1
TGTGCCAGCAGCTTACGACTAGCGGGGATGAGCTCCTACAATGAGCAGTTCTTC
CASSLRLAGMSSYNEQFF
>TRBD1|.|TRBV7-2|TRBJ1-5
TGTGCCAGCAGCCTACCCCGGGACAGACCTATTAGCAATCAGCCCCAGCATTTT
CASSLPRDRPISNQPQHF
>.|few|TRBV5-6|TRBJ2-3
TGTGCCAGCAGCGACACCGGGACTCCCTTCTTCACAGATACGCAGTATTTT
CASSDTGTPFFTDTQYF
>.|.|TRBV7-7|TRBJ2-7
TGTGCTAGCAGCTTAGGAACGGGTGACGAGCAGTACTTC
CASSLGTGDEQYF
>.|.|TRBV11-2|TRBJ2-1
TGTGCCAGCAGCTTAGTTTATTCAGGGGCGAAAAATGAGCAGTTCTTC
CASSLVYSGAKNEQFF
>.|once|TRBV5-6|TRBJ2-7
TGTGCCAGCAGCTTACCAACTAGCGAGCAGTACTTC
CASSLPTSEQYF
>.|few|TRBV15|TRBJ1-4
TGTGCCACCAGCGAGACAGCTCATGAAAAACTGTTTTTT
CATSETAHEKLFF
>TRBD2|.|TRBV10-1|TRBJ2-5
TGCGCCAGCAGTGAGGGGGCTAGCGGGGGAAACCAAGAGACCCAGTACTTC
CASSEGASGGNQETQYF
>.|.|TRBV9|TRBJ1-1
TGTGCCAGCAGCGCAGGGGTGAACACTGAAGCTTTCTTT
CASSAGVNTEAFF
>TRBD1|once|TRBV6-1|TRBJ2-1
TGTGCCAGCAGCCGATCCGGGACAGGGGGCAATGAGCAGTTCTTC
CASSRSGTGGNEQFF
>TRBD1|.|TRBV5-1|TRBJ1-2
TGCGCCAGCAGCCCGACAGGGACCTATGGCTACACCTTC
CASSPTGTYGYTF
>.|once|TRBV29-1|TRBJ1-5
TGCAGCGTTGAGCAGGCGGGGGGCGGAGGAGCCCAGCATTTT
CSVEQAGGGGAQHF
>TRBD2|few|TRBV5-1|TRBJ2-1
TGCGCCAGCAGCTTGGGGGGACTAGCGGGGTACAATGAGCAGTTCTTC
CASSLGGLAGYNEQFF
>.|.|TRBV11-2|TRBJ1-2
TGTGCCAGCAGCCTTATCGGGGGGCGAAGCTACACCTTC
CASSLIGGRSYTF
>TRBD1|.|TRBV28|TRBJ1-2
TGTGCCAGCAGATCAGGGGGCGTCCTATATGGCTACACCTTC
CASRSGGVLYGYTF
>.|.|TRBV27|TRBJ2-5
TGTGCCAGCAGGGGCCTATCGTCGGGGGAGCAGTACTTC
CASRGLSSGEQYF
>.|.|TRBV30|TRBJ1-1
TGTGCCTCCTCCGGAGGGATGAACACTGAAGCTTTCTTT
CASSGGMNTEAFF